This passage covers 20 T cell receptor beta chains from one sample sequenced in a study of T-cell memory formation after mild COVID-19. TCRdb re-called the 5' RACE reads with MiXCR, one entry per CDR3 protein. Of approximately 230,000 distinct CDR3 sequences detected, around 15% appear once; the ten largest clones hold 3.5%. Sequences were obtained from PBMCs or a T cell subset sorted from them (not recorded which). The origin of the receptors is a man between 18 and 29 years old who had mild COVID-19 (a few samples of this study predate the infection). Cell type and time point are not known.

This chain uses TRBV9 with TRBJ2-1; TRBD2 matches 10 bases. J lost 6 bases, V lost 0 bases, and 3 bases had no gene match. This CDR3 has 15 residues. In germline, CDR1 is SGDLS, CDR2 YYNGEE. CDR3 protein: CASSVDQRGGNEQFF. The CDR3 bases are TGTGCCAGCAGCGTAGACCAGCGGGGGGGCAATGAGCAGTTCTTC.

The chain links TRBV24-1 to TRBJ2-3, with D perhaps TRBD2 (6 bases). Trimming shortened V by 3 bases and J by 4 bases, and 22 bases separated the two germline ends. The CDR3 has 18 residues. Germline CDR1 and CDR2: KGHDR and SFDVKD. The CDR3 DNA follows: TGTGCCACCAGTGATAGGGCAGGGAGGAGTGATGAGGCAGATACGCAGTATTTT. This sequence encodes CATSDRAGRSDEADTQYF.

This clonotype occurred many times. The chain couples TRBV7-9 to TRBJ1-2, with 7 bases that match TRBD1. V lost 5 bases, J lost 8 bases, and 8 bases stayed unmatched. The CDR3 is 13 amino acids. CDR1 and CDR2 from the germline V gene are SEHNR and FQNEAQ (reference sequence). Written as DNA, the CDR3 is TGTGCCAGCAGCCCGGGGACAGTTCGAGGCTACACCTTC. Amino acids: CASSPGTVRGYTF.

The chain links TRBV5-1 to TRBJ2-5; TRBD1 agrees at 7 bases. Trimming at V came to 5 bases and at J to 4 bases, leaving 8 bases not matched to a gene. Germline CDR1 SGHRS, CDR2 YFSETQ. The CDR3 is 14 amino acids. CDR3 region: CASRFGQARETQYF. In DNA, the CDR3 is TGCGCCAGCAGATTCGGACAGGCCAGAGAGACCCAGTACTTC.

The V gene is TRBV6-2 or TRBV6-3, the J gene TRBJ1-1; D is uncertain. Trimming removed 10 bases at V and 2 bases at J, with 23 bases between. The CDR3 totals 16 residues. Germline V lookup: CDR1 MNHEY, CDR2 SVGEGT. The DNA of the CDR3 is TGTGCCACCACAGAGGACCCCCGGCGGGAAAACACTGAAGCTTTCTTT. This translates into CATTEDPRRENTEAFF.

This chain uses TRBV4-3 with TRBJ2-3; either TRBD1 or TRBD2 may supply D (5 bases each). V lost 3 bases and J 0 bases, leaving 10 bases between the germline ends. This CDR3 is 15 amino acids long. Germline V lookup: CDR1 LGHNA, CDR2 YSLEER. In nucleotides, the CDR3 is TGCGCCAGCAGCCAGGGACGGATTAGCACAGATACGCAGTATTTT. Amino acid sequence: CASSQGRISTDTQYF.

The V gene is TRBV3-1, the J gene TRBJ1-1; D remains unclear. Trimming removed 0 bases at V and 5 bases at J, with 10 bases between. CDR3 size: 14 residues. Germline V gene lookup returns CDR1 LGHDT and CDR2 YNNKEL (reference sequence). The chain's CDR3 is CASSQDAGGTEAFF. CDR3 nucleotide sequence: TGTGCCAGCAGCCAAGATGCGGGCGGTACTGAAGCTTTCTTT.

This clonotype was observed at least ten times. The chain couples TRBV5-1 to TRBJ2-5; D ambiguous. The CDR3 has 12 residues. Per germline, CDR1 SGHRS and CDR2 YFSETQ. Trimming removed 4 bases from V and 5 bases from J, with 9 bases in between. CDR3 in amino acids: CASSEIWETQYF. In DNA form, the CDR3 reads TGCGCCAGCAGCGAAATTTGGGAGACCCAGTACTTC.

The chain links TRBV4-1 to TRBJ1-5; D gene ambiguous. The CDR3 length is 13 residues. V was trimmed by 0 bases and J by 7 bases, leaving 7 bases between them. Germline V CDR1 and CDR2: MGHRA, YSYEKL. Here the CDR3 reads CASSQDRYQPQHF. CDR3 coding DNA: TGCGCCAGCAGCCAAGATCGCTACCAGCCCCAGCATTTT.

The chain carries TRBV6-5 and TRBJ2-2; D unclear. Germline V gene sequence: CDR1 MNHEY, CDR2 SVGAGI. Trimming removed 5 bases at V and 4 bases at J, with 14 bases between. The CDR3 consists of 15 residues. CDR3 residues: CASSARPQSTGELFF. DNA of the CDR3: TGTGCCAGCAGTGCACGACCCCAGTCCACCGGGGAGCTGTTTTTT.

The chain links TRBV2 to TRBJ1-2; TRBD1 matches 7 bases. Germline V gene sequence: CDR1 SNHLY, CDR2 FYNNEI. The CDR3 has 18 residues. With V trimmed by 4 bases and J by 1 base, 15 bases remained unmatched. The CDR3 protein is CASSAIPTGQFLNYGYTF. DNA for the CDR3: TGTGCCAGCAGTGCCATCCCAACGGGACAGTTTCTTAACTATGGCTACACCTTC.

The chain couples TRBV12-3 or TRBV12-4 to TRBJ2-5; 10 bases fit TRBD1. With V trimmed by 5 bases and J by 5 bases, 8 bases remained unmatched. The CDR3 runs 15 residues. The DNA of the CDR3 is TGTGCCAGCAGTCCGCGGACAGGGGGAAGGGAGACCCAGTACTTC. It is translated as CASSPRTGGRETQYF.

This clonotype was counted only a few times. This chain links TRBV5-1 with TRBJ2-7; no firm D call. CDR1 and CDR2 (germline): SGHRS, YFSETQ. The CDR3 totals 15 residues. V was shortened by 0 bases and J by 4 bases, with 14 bases between the two germline ends. The CDR3: CASSLGSHTSYEQYF. The CDR3 nucleotides read TGCGCCAGCAGCTTGGGTTCGCACACTTCTTACGAGCAGTACTTC.

This clonotype has more than one count but fewer than ten. The chain uses TRBV10-3 and TRBJ2-5; TRBD1 agrees at 8 bases. Germline V gives CDR1 ENHRY, CDR2 SYGVKD. The length of the CDR3 is 16 residues. After removal of 2 bases from V and 5 bases from J, the junction contained 10 bases not matched to a gene. This CDR3 reads CAISEQGAGGRETQYF. The CDR3 region has the DNA TGTGCCATCAGTGAGCAGGGGGCAGGGGGACGGGAGACCCAGTACTTC.

The chain has TRBV24-1 and TRBJ2-5; 7 bases agree with TRBD2. The V segment lost 3 bases and the J segment 5 bases; nucleotides outside the gene matches: 8. Germline CDR1 reads KGHDR; CDR2 reads SFDVKD. CDR3 length: 15 residues. CDR3 DNA sequence: TGTGCCACCAGTGATCCTCGACTAGCTGGGGAGACCCAGTACTTC. The encoded protein is CATSDPRLAGETQYF.

The table lists this clonotype with a few counts. This rearrangement joins TRBV14 to TRBJ2-7, with 8 bases lining up with TRBD2. CDR1 is SGHDN, CDR2 FVKESK, per germline. This CDR3 is 13 amino acids long. Trimming at V came to 1 base and at J to 12 bases, leaving 8 bases not matched to a gene. CDR3 loop: CASSQGRAGGPYF. DNA of the CDR3: TGTGCCAGCAGCCAAGGACGTGCGGGGGGTCCGTACTTC.

This clonotype was found a few times. CDR3 nucleotide sequence: TGTGCCAGCAGTTTCGACAGGGAAAACATTCAGTACTTC. Residues: CASSFDRENIQYF. V and J are TRBV27 and TRBJ2-4, with TRBD1 matching 7 bases. The trim removed 3 bases at V and 5 bases at J, leaving 1 base unmatched. The CDR3 totals 13 residues. Germline values: CDR1 MNHEY, CDR2 SMNVEV (reference sequence).

This clonotype has only a few counts. The V call is TRBV7-8, the J call TRBJ2-5; 8 bases agree with TRBD2. The trim removed 3 bases at V and 5 bases at J, leaving 8 bases unmatched. CDR3 length equals 15 residues. The germline V gene encodes CDR1 SGHVS and CDR2 FQNEAQ. CDR3: CASSFASGRGETQYF. The CDR3 nucleotides read TGTGCCAGCAGCTTTGCCTCCGGGAGGGGTGAGACCCAGTACTTC.

This clonotype appeared many times. The chain has TRBV5-1 and TRBJ1-1, with 10 bases fitting TRBD1. CDR1 and CDR2 (germline): SGHRS, YFSETQ. The CDR3 runs to 14 residues. The J segment lost 5 bases and the V segment lost 3 bases, leaving 4 bases of the junction unmatched. CDR3 nucleotides: TGCGCCAGCAGCTGGGACAGGGGTGGAACTGAAGCTTTCTTT. Residues: CASSWDRGGTEAFF.

This clonotype has a handful of counts. The V call is TRBV12-3 or TRBV12-4, the J call TRBJ2-2; TRBD2 agrees at 8 bases. CDR3 size: 14 residues. J lost 5 bases, V lost 7 bases, and 6 bases had no gene match. The CDR3, as DNA: TGTGCCAGCACCCCGGGGGGGCCAACCGGGGAGCTGTTTTTT. Translated, it gives CASTPGGPTGELFF.